This T cell receptor (beta chain) is drawn from a study of shared clonotypes between healthy human individuals. Study-wide background: For every donor, three CD4 naive, three CD4 memory, two CD8 naive and one CD8 memory plates were used. Study results and caveats: When compared with the clonotypes that were shared by all four sorted-subset donors, the non-shared clonotypes turned out to have lower generation probabilities.

About this clone itself: The antigen remains undetermined.

CD8 cells regarded as naive lacked CD45RO, were positively chosen for CCR7, and omitted terminally differentiated effector memory CD45RA+ cells. Donors, healthy HIV-negative adults, lacked recent acute infections or vaccinations. Germline CDR1 and CDR2: MNHEY and SVGAGI. The CDR3 totals 13 residues. V gave up 5 bases and J gave up 5 bases, with 11 bases separating them. Original analysis: As immunoSEQ supplied junction-only sequences (without quality scores), filtering differed. Assay: immunoSEQ multiplex PCR; the TCRdb copy retains only in-frame clones and omits some. Clone size and the V and J calls come from that table; the DNA yielded D and trimming. The sample includes about 1,900,000 clones, about 95% seen only once; the top ten take 0.9% to 1.5%.

The TCR originated in a man in his late teens or twenties in good health. The chain couples TRBV6-5 to TRBJ2-3; D is unclear. Input material: naive CD8+ T cells sorted from blood. The CDR3 protein is CASSPLPGDTQYF. For the CDR3, the DNA is TGTGCCAGCAGTCCCCTCCCCGGAGATACGCAGTATTTT.